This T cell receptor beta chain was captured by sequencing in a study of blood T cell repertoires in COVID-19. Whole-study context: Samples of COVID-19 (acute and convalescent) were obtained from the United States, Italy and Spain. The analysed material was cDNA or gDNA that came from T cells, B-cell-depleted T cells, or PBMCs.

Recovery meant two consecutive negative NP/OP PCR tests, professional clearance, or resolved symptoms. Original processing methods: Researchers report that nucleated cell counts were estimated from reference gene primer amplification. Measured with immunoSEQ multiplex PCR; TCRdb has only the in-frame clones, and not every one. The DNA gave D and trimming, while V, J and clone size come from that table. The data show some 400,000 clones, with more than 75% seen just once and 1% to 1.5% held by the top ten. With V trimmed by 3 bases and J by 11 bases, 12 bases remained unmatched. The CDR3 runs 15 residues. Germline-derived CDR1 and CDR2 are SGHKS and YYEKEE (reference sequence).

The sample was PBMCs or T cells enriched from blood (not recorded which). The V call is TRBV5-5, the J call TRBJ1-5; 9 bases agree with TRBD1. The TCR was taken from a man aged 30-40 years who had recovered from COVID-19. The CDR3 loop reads CASSSSGQGRLSQHF. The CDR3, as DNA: TGTGCCAGCAGCTCCTCCGGACAGGGGAGGCTGTCCCAGCATTTT.